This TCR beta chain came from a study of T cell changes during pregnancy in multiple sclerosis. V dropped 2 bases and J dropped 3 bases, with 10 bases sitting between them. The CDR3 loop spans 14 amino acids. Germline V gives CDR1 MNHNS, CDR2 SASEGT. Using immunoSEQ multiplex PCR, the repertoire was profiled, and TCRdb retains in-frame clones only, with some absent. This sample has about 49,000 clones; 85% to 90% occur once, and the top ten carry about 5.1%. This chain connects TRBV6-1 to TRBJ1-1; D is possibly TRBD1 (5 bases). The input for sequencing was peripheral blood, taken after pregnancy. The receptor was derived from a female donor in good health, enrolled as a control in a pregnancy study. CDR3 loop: CASSESGLDTEAFF. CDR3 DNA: TGTGCCAGCAGTGAATCAGGGTTGGACACTGAAGCTTTCTTT.